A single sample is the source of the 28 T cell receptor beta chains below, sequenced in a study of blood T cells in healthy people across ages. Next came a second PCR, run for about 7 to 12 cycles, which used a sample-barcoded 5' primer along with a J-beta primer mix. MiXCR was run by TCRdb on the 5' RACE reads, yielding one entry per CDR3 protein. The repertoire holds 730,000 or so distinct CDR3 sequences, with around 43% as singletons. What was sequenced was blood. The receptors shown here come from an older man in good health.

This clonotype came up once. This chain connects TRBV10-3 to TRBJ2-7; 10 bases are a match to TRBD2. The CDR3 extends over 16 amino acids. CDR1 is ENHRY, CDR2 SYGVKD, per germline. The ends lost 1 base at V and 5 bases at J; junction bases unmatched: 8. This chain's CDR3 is CAISEFSGGAANEQYF. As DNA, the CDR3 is TGTGCCATCAGTGAGTTCAGCGGGGGGGCCGCTAACGAGCAGTACTTC.

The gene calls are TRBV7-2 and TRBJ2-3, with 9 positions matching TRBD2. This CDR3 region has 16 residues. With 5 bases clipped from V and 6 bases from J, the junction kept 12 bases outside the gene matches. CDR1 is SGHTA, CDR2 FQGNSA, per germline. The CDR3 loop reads CASSLQSGGPRDTQYF. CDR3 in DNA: TGTGCCAGCAGCCTACAGAGCGGGGGGCCTAGGGATACGCAGTATTTT.

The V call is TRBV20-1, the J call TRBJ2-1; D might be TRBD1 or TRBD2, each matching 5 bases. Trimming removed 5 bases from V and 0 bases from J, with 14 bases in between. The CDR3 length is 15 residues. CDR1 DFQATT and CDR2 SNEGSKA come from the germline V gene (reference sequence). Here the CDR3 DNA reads TGCAGTGCTCACCGGGACGGTCTCTCCTACAATGAGCAGTTCTTC. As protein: CSAHRDGLSYNEQFF.

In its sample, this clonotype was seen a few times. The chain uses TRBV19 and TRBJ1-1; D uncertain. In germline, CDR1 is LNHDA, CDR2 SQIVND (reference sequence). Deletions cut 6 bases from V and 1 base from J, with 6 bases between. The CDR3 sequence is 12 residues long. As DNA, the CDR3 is TGTGCCAGTAGGGACCCGAACACTGAAGCTTTCTTT. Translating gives CASRDPNTEAFF.

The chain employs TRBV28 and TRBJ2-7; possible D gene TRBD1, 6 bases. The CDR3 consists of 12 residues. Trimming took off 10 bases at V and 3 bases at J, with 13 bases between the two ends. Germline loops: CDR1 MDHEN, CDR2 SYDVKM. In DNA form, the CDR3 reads TGTGCCACCCGGGACACTCTCTACGAGCAGTACTTC. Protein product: CATRDTLYEQYF.

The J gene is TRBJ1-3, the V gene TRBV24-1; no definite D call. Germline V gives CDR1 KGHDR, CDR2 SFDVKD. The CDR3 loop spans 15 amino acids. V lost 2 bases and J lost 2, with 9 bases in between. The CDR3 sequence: CATSDSRAPGNTIYF. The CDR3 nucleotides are TGTGCCACCAGTGATTCGAGGGCGCCTGGAAACACCATATATTTT.

This CDR3 reads CASSQTSDSYEQYF. CDR3 nucleotides: TGTGCCAGCAGCCAGACTAGCGACTCCTACGAGCAGTACTTC. This chain uses TRBV12-3 or TRBV12-4 with TRBJ2-4, with TRBD2 matching over 8 bases. TRBJ2-7 matches the DNA end more closely, so the J call is doubtful. CDR3 length: 14 amino acids.

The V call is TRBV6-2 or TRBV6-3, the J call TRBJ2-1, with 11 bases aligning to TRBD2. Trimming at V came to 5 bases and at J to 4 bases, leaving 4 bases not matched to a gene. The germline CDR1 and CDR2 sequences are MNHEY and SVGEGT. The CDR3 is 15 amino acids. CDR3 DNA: TGTGCCAGCAGTGGACTAGCGGGCCCTTACAATGAGCAGTTCTTC. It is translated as CASSGLAGPYNEQFF.

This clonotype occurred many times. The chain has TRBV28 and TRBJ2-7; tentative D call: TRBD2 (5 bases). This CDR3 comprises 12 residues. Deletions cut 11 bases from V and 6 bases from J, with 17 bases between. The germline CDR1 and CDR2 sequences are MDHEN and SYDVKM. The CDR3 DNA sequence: TGTGCCTCAGCGGCCTCTGAGGGCGAGCAGTACTTC. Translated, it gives CASAASEGEQYF.

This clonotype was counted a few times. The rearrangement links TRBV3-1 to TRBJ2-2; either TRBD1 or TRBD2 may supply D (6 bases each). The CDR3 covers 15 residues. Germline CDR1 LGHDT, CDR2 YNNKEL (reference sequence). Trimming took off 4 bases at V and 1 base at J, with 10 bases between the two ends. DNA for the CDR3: TGTGCCAGCAGCCTCGGAGGGGGGAACACCGGGGAGCTGTTTTTT. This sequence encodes CASSLGGGNTGELFF.

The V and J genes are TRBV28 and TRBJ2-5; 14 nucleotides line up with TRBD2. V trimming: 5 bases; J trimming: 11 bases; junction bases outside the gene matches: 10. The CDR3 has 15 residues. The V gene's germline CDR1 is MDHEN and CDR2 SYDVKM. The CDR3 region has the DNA TGTGCCAGCAGTCGACCCCCGGGACTAGCGGGAGTGCAGTACTTC. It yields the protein CASSRPPGLAGVQYF. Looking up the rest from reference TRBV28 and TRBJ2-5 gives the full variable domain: DVKVTQSSRYLVKRTGEKVFLECVQDMDHENMFWYRQDPGLGLRLIYFSYDVKMKEKGDIPEGYSVSREKKERFSLILESASTNQTSMYLCASSRPPGLAGVQYFGPGTRLLVL.

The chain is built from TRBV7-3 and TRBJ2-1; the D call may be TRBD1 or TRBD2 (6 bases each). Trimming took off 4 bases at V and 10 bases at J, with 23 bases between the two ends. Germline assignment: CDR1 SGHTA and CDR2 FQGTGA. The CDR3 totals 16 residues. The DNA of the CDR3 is TGTGCCAGCAGCTCCTCTGGAGGGGCAGGGGTATCCGAGCAGTTCTTC. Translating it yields CASSSSGGAGVSEQFF. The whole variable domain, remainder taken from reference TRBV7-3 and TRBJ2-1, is GAGVSQTPSNKVTEKGKYVELRCDPISGHTALYWYRQSLGQGPEFLIYFQGTGAADDSGLPNDRFFAVRPEGSVSTLKIQRTERGDSAVYLCASSSSGGAGVSEQFFGPGTRLTVL.

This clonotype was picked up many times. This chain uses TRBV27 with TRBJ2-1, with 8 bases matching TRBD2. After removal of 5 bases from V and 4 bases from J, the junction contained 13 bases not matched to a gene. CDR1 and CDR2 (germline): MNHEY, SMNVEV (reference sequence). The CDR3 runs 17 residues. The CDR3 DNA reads TGTGCCAGCAGTCGCACCTTGGCGGGAGGCCGGTACAATGAGCAGTTCTTC. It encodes CASSRTLAGGRYNEQFF.

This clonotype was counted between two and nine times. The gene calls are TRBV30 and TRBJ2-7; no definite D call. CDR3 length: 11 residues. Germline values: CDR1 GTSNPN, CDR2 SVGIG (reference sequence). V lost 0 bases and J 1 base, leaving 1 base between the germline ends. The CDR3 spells CAWSVSYEQYF. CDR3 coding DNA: TGTGCCTGGAGTGTATCCTACGAGCAGTACTTC.

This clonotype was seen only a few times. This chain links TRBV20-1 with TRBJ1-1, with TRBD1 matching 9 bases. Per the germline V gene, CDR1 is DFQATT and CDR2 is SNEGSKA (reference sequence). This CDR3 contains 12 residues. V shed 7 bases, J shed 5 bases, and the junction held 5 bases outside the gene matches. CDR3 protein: CSGTGDRTEAFF. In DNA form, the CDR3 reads TGCAGTGGGACAGGGGATCGGACTGAAGCTTTCTTT.

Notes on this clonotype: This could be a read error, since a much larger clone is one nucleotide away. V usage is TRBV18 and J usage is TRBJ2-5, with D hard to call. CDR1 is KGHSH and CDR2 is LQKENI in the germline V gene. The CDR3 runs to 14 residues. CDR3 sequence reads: CASPPLLQAEEQYF. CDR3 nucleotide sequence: TGTGCCAGCCCACCACTGCTCCAGGCCGAGGAGCAGTACTTC.

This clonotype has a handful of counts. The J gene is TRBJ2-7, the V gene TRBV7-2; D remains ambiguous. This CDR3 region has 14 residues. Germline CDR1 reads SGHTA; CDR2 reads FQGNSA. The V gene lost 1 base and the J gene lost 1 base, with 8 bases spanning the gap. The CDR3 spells CASSLGVQSYEQYF. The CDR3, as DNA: TGTGCCAGCAGCTTAGGAGTTCAGTCCTACGAGCAGTACTTC.

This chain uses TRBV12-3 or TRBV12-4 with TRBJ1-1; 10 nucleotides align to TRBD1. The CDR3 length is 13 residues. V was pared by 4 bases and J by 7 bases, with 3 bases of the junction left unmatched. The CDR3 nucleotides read TGTGCCAGCAGTTGGGACAGGGGTCTTGAAGCTTTCTTT. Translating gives CASSWDRGLEAFF.

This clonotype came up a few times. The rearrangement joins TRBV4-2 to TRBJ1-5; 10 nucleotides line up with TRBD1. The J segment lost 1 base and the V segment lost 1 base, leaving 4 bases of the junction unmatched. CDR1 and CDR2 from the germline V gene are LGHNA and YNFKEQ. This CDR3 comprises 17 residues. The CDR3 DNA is TGTGCCAGCAGCCAAGCTGCGGACAGGGGGAGCAATCAGCCCCAGCATTTT. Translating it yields CASSQAADRGSNQPQHF.

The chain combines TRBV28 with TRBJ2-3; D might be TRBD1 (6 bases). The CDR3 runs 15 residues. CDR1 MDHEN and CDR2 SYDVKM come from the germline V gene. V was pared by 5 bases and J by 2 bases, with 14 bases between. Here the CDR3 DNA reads TGTGCCAGCAGTCAACAGGGCGTGACCACAGATACGCAGTATTTT. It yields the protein CASSQQGVTTDTQYF.

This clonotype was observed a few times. DNA of the CDR3: TGTGCCAGCAGTTTATTCAGGACTAGCGGTGAGCAGTTCTTC. Translating gives CASSLFRTSGEQFF. V and J are TRBV27 and TRBJ2-1; 10 bases fit TRBD2. This CDR3 has 14 amino acids. V lost 1 base to trimming and J lost 9 bases; unmatched junction nucleotides: 3. Germline CDR1 MNHEY, CDR2 SMNVEV (reference sequence).

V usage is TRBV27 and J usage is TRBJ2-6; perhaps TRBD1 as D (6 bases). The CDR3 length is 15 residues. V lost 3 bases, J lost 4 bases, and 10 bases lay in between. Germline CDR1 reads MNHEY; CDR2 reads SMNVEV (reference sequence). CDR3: CASSFGQPGANVLTF. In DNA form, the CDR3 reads TGTGCCAGCAGTTTTGGACAGCCCGGGGCCAACGTCCTGACTTTC.

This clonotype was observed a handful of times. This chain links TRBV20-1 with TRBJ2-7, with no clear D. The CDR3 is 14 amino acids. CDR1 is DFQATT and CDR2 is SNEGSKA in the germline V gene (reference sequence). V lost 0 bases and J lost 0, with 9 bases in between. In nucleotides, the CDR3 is TGCAGTGCTAGAGATGAAGGTTTCTCCTACGAGCAGTACTTC. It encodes CSARDEGFSYEQYF.

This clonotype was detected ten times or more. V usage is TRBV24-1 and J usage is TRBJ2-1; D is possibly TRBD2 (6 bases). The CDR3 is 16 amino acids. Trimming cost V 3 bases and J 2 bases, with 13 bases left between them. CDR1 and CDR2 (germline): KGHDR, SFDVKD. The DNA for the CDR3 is TGTGCCACCAGTGATGGAGCTGGGAGGACCTACAATGAGCAGTTCTTC. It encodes CATSDGAGRTYNEQFF.

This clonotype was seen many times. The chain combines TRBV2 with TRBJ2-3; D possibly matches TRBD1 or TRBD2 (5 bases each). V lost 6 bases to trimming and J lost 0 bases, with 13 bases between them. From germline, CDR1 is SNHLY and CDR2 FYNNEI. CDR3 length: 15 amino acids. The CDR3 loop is CASSIGTASTDTQYF. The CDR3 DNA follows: TGTGCCAGCAGCATTGGGACCGCGAGCACAGATACGCAGTATTTT.

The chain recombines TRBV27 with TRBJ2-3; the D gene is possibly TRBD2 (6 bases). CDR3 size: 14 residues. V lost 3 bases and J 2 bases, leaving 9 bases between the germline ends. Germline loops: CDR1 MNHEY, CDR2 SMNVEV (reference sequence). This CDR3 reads CASSFRGFTDTQYF. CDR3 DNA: TGTGCCAGCAGTTTTCGGGGGTTCACAGATACGCAGTATTTT.

The DNA of the CDR3 is TGCGCCAGCAGCTTGGGAGTAGCTCCAACCTTCACAGATACGCAGTATTTT. This codes for CASSLGVAPTFTDTQYF. The chain recombines TRBV5-1 with TRBJ2-3; D remains ambiguous. Trimming cost V 0 bases and J 2 bases, with 16 bases left between them. Germline CDR1 SGHRS, CDR2 YFSETQ. The CDR3 totals 17 residues.

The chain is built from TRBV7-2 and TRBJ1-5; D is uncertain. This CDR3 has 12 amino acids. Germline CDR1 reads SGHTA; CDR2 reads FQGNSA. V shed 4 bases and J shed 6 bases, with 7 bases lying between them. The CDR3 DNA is TGTGCCAGCAGCTCGGACGGTCAGCCCCAGCATTTT. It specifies CASSSDGQPQHF.